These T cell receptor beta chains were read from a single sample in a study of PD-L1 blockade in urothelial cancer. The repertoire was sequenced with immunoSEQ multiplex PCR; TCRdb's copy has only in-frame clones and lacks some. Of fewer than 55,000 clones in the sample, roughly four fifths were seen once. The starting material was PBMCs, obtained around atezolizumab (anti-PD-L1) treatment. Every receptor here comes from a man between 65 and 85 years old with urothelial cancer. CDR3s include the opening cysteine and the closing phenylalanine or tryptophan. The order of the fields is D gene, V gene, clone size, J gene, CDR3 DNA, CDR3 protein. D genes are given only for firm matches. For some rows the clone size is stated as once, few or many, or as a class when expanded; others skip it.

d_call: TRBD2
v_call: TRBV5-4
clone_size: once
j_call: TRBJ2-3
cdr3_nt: TGTGCCAGCAGCCTCCCCCCTAGCGGGGGGGCCACAGATACGCAGTATTTT
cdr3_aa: CASSLPPSGGATDTQYF

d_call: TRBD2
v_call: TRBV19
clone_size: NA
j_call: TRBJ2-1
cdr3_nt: TGTGCCAGTATGACCCTAGCGGCCCGGCCGGATGAGCAGTTCTTC
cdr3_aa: CASMTLAARPDEQFF

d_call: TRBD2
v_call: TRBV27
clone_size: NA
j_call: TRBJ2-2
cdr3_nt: TGTGCCACCAAATCCGGGACTAGCGGGAGCAGGGACACCGGGGAGCTGTTTTTT
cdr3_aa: CATKSGTSGSRDTGELFF

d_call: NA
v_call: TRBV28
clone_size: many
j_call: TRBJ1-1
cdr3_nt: TGTGCCAGCAGGATACAGGGTTGGAACACTGAAGCTTTCTTT
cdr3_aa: CASRIQGWNTEAFF

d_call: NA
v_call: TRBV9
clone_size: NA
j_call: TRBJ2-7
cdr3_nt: TGTGCCAGCAGCGTCACCGGGGACTTCGGCGAGCAGTACTTC
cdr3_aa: CASSVTGDFGEQYF

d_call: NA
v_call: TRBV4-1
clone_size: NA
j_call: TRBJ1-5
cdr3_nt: TGCGCCAGCAGCCAATATGGGGCCAATCAGCCCCAGCATTTT
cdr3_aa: CASSQYGANQPQHF

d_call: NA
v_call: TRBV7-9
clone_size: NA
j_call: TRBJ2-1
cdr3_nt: TGTGCCAGCAGCTTCGCTAGCAATGAGCAGTTCTTC
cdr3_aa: CASSFASNEQFF

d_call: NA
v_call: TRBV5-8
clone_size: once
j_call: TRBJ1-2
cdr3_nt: TGTGCCAGCAAAGAAGAGGATTTTGGCTACACCTTC
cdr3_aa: CASKEEDFGYTF

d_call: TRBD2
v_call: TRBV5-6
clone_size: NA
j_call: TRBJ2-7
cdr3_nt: TGTGCCAGCAGCCGACTAGCGGGTGGCACCTACGAGCAGTACTTC
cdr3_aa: CASSRLAGGTYEQYF

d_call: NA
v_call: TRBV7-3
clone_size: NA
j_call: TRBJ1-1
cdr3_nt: TGTGCCAGCAGCTGGACAAGGGGCACTGAAGCTTTCTTT
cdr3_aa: CASSWTRGTEAFF

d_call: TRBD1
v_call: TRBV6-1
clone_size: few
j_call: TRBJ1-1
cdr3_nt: TGTGCCAGCAGTGGACGACAGGGCGGGAACACTGAAGCTTTCTTT
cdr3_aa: CASSGRQGGNTEAFF

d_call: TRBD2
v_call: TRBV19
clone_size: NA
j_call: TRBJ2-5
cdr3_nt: TGTGCCAGTAACGGGGGGGAGACCCAGTACTTC
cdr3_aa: CASNGGETQYF

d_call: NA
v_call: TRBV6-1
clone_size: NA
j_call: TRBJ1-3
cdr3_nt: TGTGCCAGCAGTGGGGGCTCGAGCTCTGGAAACACCATATATTTT
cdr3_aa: CASSGGSSSGNTIYF

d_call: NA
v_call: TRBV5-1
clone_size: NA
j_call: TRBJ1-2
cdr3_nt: TGCGCCAGCAGCTTTGTCCCCCTGGAGGGCTACACCTTC
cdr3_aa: CASSFVPLEGYTF

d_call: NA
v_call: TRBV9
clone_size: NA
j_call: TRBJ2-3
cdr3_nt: TGTGCCAGCAACTTTGGAGAATCAGATACGCAGTATTTT
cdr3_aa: CASNFGESDTQYF

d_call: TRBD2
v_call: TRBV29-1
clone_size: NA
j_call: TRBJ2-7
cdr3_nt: TGCAGCGTTGAAGATCGCATGTCTAGCGGAGGCTACGAGCAGTACTTC
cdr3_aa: CSVEDRMSSGGYEQYF

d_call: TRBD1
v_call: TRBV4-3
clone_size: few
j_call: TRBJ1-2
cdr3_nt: TGCGCCAGCAGCCAAGATCGAGCAGGGGGCGTGGGCTACACCTTC
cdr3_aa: CASSQDRAGGVGYTF

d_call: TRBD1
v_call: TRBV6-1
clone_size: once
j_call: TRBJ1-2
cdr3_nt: TGTGCCAGCACTAACGACAGGGGGCCTGGCTACACCTTC
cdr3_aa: CASTNDRGPGYTF

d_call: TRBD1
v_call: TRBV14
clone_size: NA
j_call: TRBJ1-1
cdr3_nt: TGTGCCAGCAGCCAAAAATCAGGGGGGTCCACTGAAGCTTTCTTT
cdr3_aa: CASSQKSGGSTEAFF

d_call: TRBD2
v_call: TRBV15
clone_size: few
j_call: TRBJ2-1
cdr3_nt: TGTGCCACCAGCCCCCGGGGGGGTGAGCAGTTCTTC
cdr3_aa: CATSPRGGEQFF

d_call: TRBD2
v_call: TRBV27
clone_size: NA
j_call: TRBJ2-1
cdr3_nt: TGTGCCAGCCGTTTGTTGCCTAGCGGCAATGAGCAGTTCTTC
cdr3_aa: CASRLLPSGNEQFF

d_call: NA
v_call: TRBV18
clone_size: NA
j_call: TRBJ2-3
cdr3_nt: TGTGCCAGCTCACCACCCACTAGGCTCAGCACAGATACGCAGTATTTT
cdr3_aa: CASSPPTRLSTDTQYF

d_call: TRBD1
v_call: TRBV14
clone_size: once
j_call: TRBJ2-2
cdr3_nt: TGTGCCAGCAGCCAAGGAATCGGGACAGGGATCACCGGGGAGCTGTTTTTT
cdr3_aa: CASSQGIGTGITGELFF

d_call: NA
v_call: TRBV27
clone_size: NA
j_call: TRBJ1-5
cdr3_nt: TGTGCCAGCAGCCGTATAGGGGGCAATCAGCCCCAGCATTTT
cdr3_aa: CASSRIGGNQPQHF

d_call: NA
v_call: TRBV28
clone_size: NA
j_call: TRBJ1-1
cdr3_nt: TGTGCCAGCAGACCACACATGAACACTGAAGCTTTCTTT
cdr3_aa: CASRPHMNTEAFF

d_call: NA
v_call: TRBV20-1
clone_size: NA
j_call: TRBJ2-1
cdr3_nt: TGCAGTGTACAGGGAAATGAGCAGTTCTTC
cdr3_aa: CSVQGNEQFF

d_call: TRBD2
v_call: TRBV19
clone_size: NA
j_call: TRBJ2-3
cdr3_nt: TGTGCCAGTAGTATTAACACCGGGAGGGGAGATACGCAGTATTTT
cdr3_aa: CASSINTGRGDTQYF

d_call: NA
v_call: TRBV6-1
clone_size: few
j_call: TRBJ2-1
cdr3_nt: TGTGCCAGCAGAATGAACCCTAGCCACTACAATGAGCAGTTCTTC
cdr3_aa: CASRMNPSHYNEQFF

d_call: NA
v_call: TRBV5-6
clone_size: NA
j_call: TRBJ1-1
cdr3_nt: TGTGCCAGCAGCCGCAGGTCCACGGGGGACACTGAAGCTTTCTTT
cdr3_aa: CASSRRSTGDTEAFF

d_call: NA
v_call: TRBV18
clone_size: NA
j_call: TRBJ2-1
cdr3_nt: TGTGCCAGCTGGGTCGCGGCCAACGAAGGGGGAGAAGTGAATGAGCAGTTCTTC
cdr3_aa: CASWVAANEGGEVNEQFF

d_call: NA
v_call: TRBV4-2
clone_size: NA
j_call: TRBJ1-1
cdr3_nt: TGTGCCAGCAGCCGAGACTTTCAGGGTGAAGCTTTCTTT
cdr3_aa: CASSRDFQGEAFF

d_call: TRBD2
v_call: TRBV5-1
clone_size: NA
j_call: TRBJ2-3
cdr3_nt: TGCGCCAGCAGCTGGGGACTAGCGGGAGCCACAGATACGCAGTATTTT
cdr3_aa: CASSWGLAGATDTQYF

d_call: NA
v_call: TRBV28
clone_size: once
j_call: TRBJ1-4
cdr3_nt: TGTGCCAGCAGTGTTCCCCAGGGTAATGAAAAACTGTTTTTT
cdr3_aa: CASSVPQGNEKLFF

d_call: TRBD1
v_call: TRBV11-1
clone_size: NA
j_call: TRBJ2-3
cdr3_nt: TGTGCCAGCAGGGACAGGGTAGATACGCAGTATTTT
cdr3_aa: CASRDRVDTQYF

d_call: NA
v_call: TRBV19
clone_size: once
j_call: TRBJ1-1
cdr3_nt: TGTGCCAGTAGTATAAAAGGCGGCTCTGAAGCTTTCTTT
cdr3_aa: CASSIKGGSEAFF

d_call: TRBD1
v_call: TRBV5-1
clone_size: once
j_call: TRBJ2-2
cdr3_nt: TGCGCCAGCAGCCCCCACAGGGGGGAAGGTCCCGGGGAGCTGTTTTTT
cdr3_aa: CASSPHRGEGPGELFF

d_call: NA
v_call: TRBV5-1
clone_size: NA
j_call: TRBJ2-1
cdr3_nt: TGCGCCAGCACCTTACAACGCAATGAGCAGTTCTTC
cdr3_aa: CASTLQRNEQFF

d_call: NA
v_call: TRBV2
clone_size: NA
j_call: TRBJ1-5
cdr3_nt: TGTGCCAGCAGTGGGCGCGGGACCGGCAATCAGCCCCAGCATTTT
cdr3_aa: CASSGRGTGNQPQHF

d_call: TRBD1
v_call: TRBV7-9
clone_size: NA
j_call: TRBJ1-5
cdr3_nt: TGTGCCAGCAGCAAGGGACAGGAGGGTCAGCCCCAGCATTTT
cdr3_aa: CASSKGQEGQPQHF

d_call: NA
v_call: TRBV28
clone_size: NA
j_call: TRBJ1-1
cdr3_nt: TGTGCCAGCAGTTTGACGACCCAGAGGAGTACTGAAGCTTTCTTT
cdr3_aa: CASSLTTQRSTEAFF

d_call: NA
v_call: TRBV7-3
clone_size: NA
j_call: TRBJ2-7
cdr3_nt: TGTGCCAGCAGTATAGAACCGAGCTCCTACGAGCAGTACTTC
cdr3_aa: CASSIEPSSYEQYF

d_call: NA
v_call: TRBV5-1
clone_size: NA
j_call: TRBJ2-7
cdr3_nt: TGCGCCAGCAGCTGGAAGGAGGAGGACGAGCAGTACTTC
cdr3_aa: CASSWKEEDEQYF

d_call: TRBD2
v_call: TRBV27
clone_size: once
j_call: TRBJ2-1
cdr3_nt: TGTGCCAGCAGTTTTGGTGCTAGCGGGAGGGTATACAATGAGCAGTTCTTC
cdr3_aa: CASSFGASGRVYNEQFF

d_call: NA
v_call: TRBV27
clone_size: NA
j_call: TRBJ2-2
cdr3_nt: TGTGCCAGCAGTATCCGGGAAGGCACTCTCACGGACACCGGGGAGCTGTTTTTT
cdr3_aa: CASSIREGTLTDTGELFF

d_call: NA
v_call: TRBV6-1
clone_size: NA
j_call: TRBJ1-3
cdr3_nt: TGTGCCAGCAGTGAAGCGGGGGGGTTTTCTGGAAACACCATATATTTT
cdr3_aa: CASSEAGGFSGNTIYF

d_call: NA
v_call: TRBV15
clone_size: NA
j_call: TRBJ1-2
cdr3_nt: TGTGCCACCAGTCCTGACGGCGGGTATGGCTACACCTTC
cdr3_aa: CATSPDGGYGYTF

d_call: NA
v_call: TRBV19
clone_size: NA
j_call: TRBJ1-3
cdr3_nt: TGTGCCAGTAGTTGGGGCAGATCTTCTGGAAACACCATATATTTT
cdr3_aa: CASSWGRSSGNTIYF

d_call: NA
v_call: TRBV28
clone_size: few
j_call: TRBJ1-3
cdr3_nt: TGTGCCAGCAGTTCAACAGGGTTAGCTGGAAACACCATATATTTT
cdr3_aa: CASSSTGLAGNTIYF

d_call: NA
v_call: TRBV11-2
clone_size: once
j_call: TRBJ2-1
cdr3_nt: TGTGCCAGCAGCCCCGCAACAACAGGGGGGGAGTTCTTC
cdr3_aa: CASSPATTGGEFF

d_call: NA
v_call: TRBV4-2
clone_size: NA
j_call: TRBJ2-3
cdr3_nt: TGTGCCAGCAGCCGACAGGAAACAGATACGCAGTATTTT
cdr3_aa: CASSRQETDTQYF

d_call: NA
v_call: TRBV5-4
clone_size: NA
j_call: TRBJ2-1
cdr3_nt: TGTGCCAGCAGCTTCCCTGGTCAGACAAGAATCTACAATGAGCAGTTCTTC
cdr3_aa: CASSFPGQTRIYNEQFF